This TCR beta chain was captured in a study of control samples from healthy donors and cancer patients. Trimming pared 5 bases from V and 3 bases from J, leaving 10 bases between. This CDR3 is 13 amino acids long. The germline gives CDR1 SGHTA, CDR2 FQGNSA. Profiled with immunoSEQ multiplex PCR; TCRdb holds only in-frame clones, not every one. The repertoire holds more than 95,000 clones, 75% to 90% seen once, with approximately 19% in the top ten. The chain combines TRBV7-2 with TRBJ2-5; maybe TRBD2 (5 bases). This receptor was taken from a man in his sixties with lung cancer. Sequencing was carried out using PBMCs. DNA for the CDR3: TGTGCCAGCAGCCTACTAGGGAAAGAGACCCAGTACTTC. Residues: CASSLLGKETQYF.